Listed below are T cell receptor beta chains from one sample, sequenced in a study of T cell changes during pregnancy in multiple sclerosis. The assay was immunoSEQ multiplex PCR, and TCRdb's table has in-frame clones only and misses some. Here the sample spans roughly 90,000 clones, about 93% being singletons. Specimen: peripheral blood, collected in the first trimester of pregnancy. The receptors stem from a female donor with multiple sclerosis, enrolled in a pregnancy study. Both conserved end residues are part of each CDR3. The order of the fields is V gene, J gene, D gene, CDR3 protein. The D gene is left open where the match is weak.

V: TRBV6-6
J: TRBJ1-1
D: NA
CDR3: CATLTGTRMNTEAFF

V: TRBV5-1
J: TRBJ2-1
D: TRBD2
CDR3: CASSIAGTSGSNEQFF

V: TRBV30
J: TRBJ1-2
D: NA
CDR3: CACLASGTRENYGYTF

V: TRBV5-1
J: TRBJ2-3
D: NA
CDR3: CASRGGTQYF

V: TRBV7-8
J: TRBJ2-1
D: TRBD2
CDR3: CASSLVLSGGPSYNEQFF

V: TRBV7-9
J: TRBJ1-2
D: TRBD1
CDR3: CASSPRGQGIDYGYTF

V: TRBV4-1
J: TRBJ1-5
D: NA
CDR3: CASSQLRDQPQHF

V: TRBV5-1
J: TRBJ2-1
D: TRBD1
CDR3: CASSGGTGGNEQFF

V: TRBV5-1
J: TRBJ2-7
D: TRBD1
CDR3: CASSGSGTGGDTYEQYF

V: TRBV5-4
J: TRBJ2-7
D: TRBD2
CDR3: CASSPSGLADYEQYF

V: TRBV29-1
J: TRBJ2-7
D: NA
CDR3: CSVGGGQSQTYEQYF

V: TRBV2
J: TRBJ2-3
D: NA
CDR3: CASNRNGGPTDTQYF

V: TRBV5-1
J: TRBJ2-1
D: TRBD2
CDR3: CASSLGTSGGFTSYNEQFF

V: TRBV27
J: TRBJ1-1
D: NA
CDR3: CASSQPGLKNTEAFF

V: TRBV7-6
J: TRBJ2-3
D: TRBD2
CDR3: CASTTSGGAVDTQYF

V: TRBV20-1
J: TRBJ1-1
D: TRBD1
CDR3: CSPGQGMLAFF

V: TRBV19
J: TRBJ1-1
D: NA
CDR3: CASSIGDGSTEAFF

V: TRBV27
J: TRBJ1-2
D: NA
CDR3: CASSFVFGDKNGYTF

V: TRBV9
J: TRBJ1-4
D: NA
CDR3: CASSAFLQATREKLFF

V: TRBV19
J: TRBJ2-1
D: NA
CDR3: CASSMSAGGSYNEQFF

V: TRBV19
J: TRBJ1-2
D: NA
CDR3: CASSIGGNYGYTF

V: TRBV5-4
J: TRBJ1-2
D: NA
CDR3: CASSGGGGQGPNNYGYTF

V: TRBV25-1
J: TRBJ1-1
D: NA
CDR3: CASIRGGAPNTEAFF

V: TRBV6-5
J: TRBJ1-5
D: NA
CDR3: CASSYREGQPQHF

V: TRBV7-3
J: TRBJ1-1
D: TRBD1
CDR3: CASSLDRGNTEAFF

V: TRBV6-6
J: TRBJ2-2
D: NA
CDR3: CASSTRTESTGELFF

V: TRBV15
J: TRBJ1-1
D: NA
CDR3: CATSRDRQVNTEAFF

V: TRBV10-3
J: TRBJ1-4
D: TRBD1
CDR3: CAISVGGEVEKLFF